The 18 T cell receptor beta chains below were found in one sample sequenced in a study of shared clonotypes between healthy human individuals. Data came from immunoSEQ multiplex PCR; TCRdb stores just in-frame clones and leaves some out. Of 2,500,000 or so clones in the sample, 85% to 95% are singletons; the top ten hold 0.37%. Sequenced input: naive CD4+ T cells from PBMCs. The subset is: CD45RA+ positively selected. The receptors were gathered from a young man in good health. Some clones in this sample may be carry-over from other donors' samples.

The rearrangement joins TRBV27 to TRBJ2-2; 7 bases are a match to TRBD2. J gave up 3 bases and V 2 bases, and 12 bases lay outside the gene matches. This CDR3 contains 18 residues. Germline V gene sequence: CDR1 MNHEY, CDR2 SMNVEV (reference sequence). As DNA, the CDR3 is TGTGCCAGCAGTTTAGGGTTGAGCGGGACCCCGCACACCGGGGAGCTGTTTTTT. This sequence encodes CASSLGLSGTPHTGELFF.

V is TRBV7-2 and J is TRBJ1-5, with D unclear. Trimming took off 1 base at V and 5 bases at J, with 9 bases between the two ends. This CDR3 region has 14 residues. From germline, CDR1 is SGHTA and CDR2 FQGNSA. CDR3 amino acids: CASSLVLADQPQHF. CDR3 nucleotide sequence: TGTGCCAGCAGCTTAGTTTTGGCAGATCAGCCCCAGCATTTT.

The sample holds one count of this clone. The chain uses TRBV28 and TRBJ2-3; D possibly corresponds to TRBD1 (6 bases). The length of the CDR3 is 14 residues. Germline CDR1 is MDHEN and CDR2 is SYDVKM. V lost 6 bases, J lost 3 bases, and 13 bases lay in between. CDR3 protein: CASRDSPTTDTQYF. Here the CDR3 DNA reads TGTGCCAGCAGGGACAGTCCGACTACAGATACGCAGTATTTT.

This chain joins TRBV7-9 and TRBJ1-3, with unresolved D. Between the trimmed V and J ends, which lost 1 base and 0 bases, there was a span of 4 bases. Germline V gives CDR1 SEHNR, CDR2 FQNEAQ (reference sequence). This CDR3 contains 14 residues. This CDR3 is CASSLVSSGNTIYF. CDR3 coding DNA: TGTGCCAGCAGCTTAGTCAGCTCTGGAAACACCATATATTTT.

On this clone itself: The identical CDR3 is also encoded by other nucleotide sequences in the sample. V gene TRBV9 combines with J gene TRBJ2-1; possible D gene TRBD2, 6 bases. Germline assignment: CDR1 SGDLS and CDR2 YYNGEE. There are 15 residues in the CDR3. The V and J ends lost 0 bases and 1 base respectively, with 8 bases between them. The DNA of the CDR3 is TGTGCCAGCAGCGTAGTGGGGACTTCCTACAATGAGCAGTTCTTC. Its translation: CASSVVGTSYNEQFF.

A remark on this clone: This sample includes further DNA sequences coding for the same CDR3. This chain joins TRBV6-6 and TRBJ2-7; 11 bases are a match to TRBD2. The germline V gene has CDR1 MNHNY and CDR2 SVGAGI (reference sequence). The CDR3 contains 14 residues. V lost 6 bases and J lost 4; bases outside the gene matches: 5. CDR3 in DNA: TGTGCCAGCAGCCGACTAGCGGGAAGTTACGAGCAGTACTTC. The encoded protein is CASSRLAGSYEQYF.

The chain couples TRBV6-1 to TRBJ1-5, with TRBD1 identical over 12 bases. This CDR3 comprises 18 residues. V was clipped by 5 bases and J by 7 bases; unmatched bases: 15. The germline CDR1 and CDR2 sequences are MNHNS and SASEGT. CDR3 nucleotide sequence: TGTGCCAGCAGTCAAGGGTTGGGACAGGGGGCCTCGGGACAGCCCCAGCATTTT. As protein: CASSQGLGQGASGQPQHF.

This clone was detected only once. J is TRBJ2-5 and V is TRBV27; a possible D gene is TRBD2 (5 bases). Germline CDR1 reads MNHEY; CDR2 reads SMNVEV (reference sequence). V lost 2 bases to trimming and J lost 7 bases, with 14 bases between them. CDR3 length: 14 amino acids. The CDR3 DNA sequence: TGTGCCAGCAGTTTACGACACCCCGCGGGGACCCAGTACTTC. This encodes CASSLRHPAGTQYF.

In its sample, this clone was seen once. This chain joins TRBV9 and TRBJ2-3; possible D gene TRBD2, 6 bases. The V end was cut by 7 bases, the J end by 4 bases, with 13 bases between. CDR1 SGDLS and CDR2 YYNGEE come from the germline V gene. This CDR3 spans 13 amino acids. The CDR3 protein is CASGSGAADTQYF. CDR3 coding DNA: TGTGCCAGCGGGTCGGGAGCGGCAGATACGCAGTATTTT.

The chain combines TRBV6-1 with TRBJ1-2; no clear D gene. The CDR3 contains 13 residues. Trimming removed 3 bases at V and 4 bases at J, with 9 bases between. The germline V gene encodes CDR1 MNHNS and CDR2 SASEGT. This CDR3 is CASSEGGFYGYTF. CDR3 in DNA: TGTGCCAGCAGTGAGGGCGGATTCTATGGCTACACCTTC.

The chain carries TRBV6-5 and TRBJ2-7; tentative D call: TRBD1 (6 bases). The ends were cut back, 6 bases at V and 0 bases at J, with 12 bases in the middle. CDR1 and CDR2 (germline): MNHEY, SVGAGI. The CDR3 is 14 amino acids. The CDR3 sequence: CASSTLGGSYEQYF. The CDR3, as DNA: TGTGCCAGCAGCACCCTAGGGGGCTCCTACGAGCAGTACTTC.

J is TRBJ2-7 and V is TRBV7-6; 7 positions match TRBD2. With 4 bases clipped from V and 3 bases from J, the junction kept 3 bases outside the gene matches. This CDR3 region has 13 residues. CDR1 and CDR2 from the germline V gene are SGHVS and FNYEAQ. The CDR3: CASSSSGFYEQYF. CDR3 bases: TGTGCCAGCAGCTCTAGCGGTTTCTACGAGCAGTACTTC.

The chain joins TRBV29-1 to TRBJ2-4, with D unclear. The V and J ends lost 2 bases and 2 bases respectively, with 13 bases between them. CDR3 size: 15 residues. Germline V gene sequence: CDR1 SQVTM, CDR2 ANQGSEA. CDR3 DNA sequence: TGCAGCGTTGAATCCCCAAAGGGTACCAAAAACATTCAGTACTTC. This encodes CSVESPKGTKNIQYF.

The chain uses TRBV21-1 and TRBJ2-7; the D call TRBD1 from the table was never checked on the DNA. TRBV21-1 is a pseudogene. The CDR3 length is 19 residues. CDR3 protein: CASSKGWTGQGCPSYEQYF. The CDR3 region has the DNA TGTGCCAGCAGCAAAGGCTGGACGGGACAGGGCTGTCCCTCCTACGAGCAGTACTTC.

The chain uses TRBV12-5 and TRBJ1-3, with 7 nucleotides matching TRBD1. After removal of 2 bases from V and 4 bases from J, the junction contained 8 bases not matched to a gene. From germline, CDR1 is LGHNT and CDR2 FRNRAP. This CDR3 region has 16 residues. The CDR3 DNA follows: TGTGCTAGTGGTTTGTACAGGGGAAGATCCGGAAACACCATATATTTT. It yields the protein CASGLYRGRSGNTIYF.

V is TRBV7-2 and J is TRBJ2-1, with unresolved D. Germline loops: CDR1 SGHTA, CDR2 FQGNSA. The CDR3 spans 15 residues. Trimming took 1 base from V and 9 from J, leaving 16 bases between them. This chain's CDR3 is CASSLVTAIAGEQFF. As DNA, the CDR3 is TGTGCCAGCAGCTTAGTTACGGCGATAGCTGGTGAGCAGTTCTTC.

This rearrangement joins TRBV5-1 to TRBJ2-5, with D perhaps TRBD2 (5 bases). Germline loops: CDR1 SGHRS, CDR2 YFSETQ. V was clipped by 6 bases and J by 9 bases, with 12 bases between them. The CDR3 is 11 amino acids. The CDR3 DNA follows: TGCGCCAGCATAGCTTCCGGGGCCCAGTACTTC. Amino acids: CASIASGAQYF.

V is TRBV29-1 and J is TRBJ1-2; 10 bases map to TRBD1. From germline, CDR1 is SQVTM and CDR2 ANQGSEA. Losses at the gene ends were 6 bases for V and 7 bases for J; bases not matched to a gene: 11. The CDR3 covers 14 residues. CDR3: CSVLDPTGGSGYTF. The CDR3 DNA is TGCAGCGTGCTTGACCCGACAGGGGGCAGTGGCTACACCTTC.